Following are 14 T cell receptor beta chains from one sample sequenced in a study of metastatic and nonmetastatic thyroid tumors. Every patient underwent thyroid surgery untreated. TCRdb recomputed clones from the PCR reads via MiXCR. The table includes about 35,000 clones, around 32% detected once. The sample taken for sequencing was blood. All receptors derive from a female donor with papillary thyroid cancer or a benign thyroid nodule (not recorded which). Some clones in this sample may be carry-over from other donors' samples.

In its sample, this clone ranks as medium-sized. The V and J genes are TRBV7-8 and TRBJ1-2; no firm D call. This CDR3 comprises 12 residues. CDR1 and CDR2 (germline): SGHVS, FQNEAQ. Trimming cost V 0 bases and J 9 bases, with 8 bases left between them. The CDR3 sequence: CASSLALTSYTF. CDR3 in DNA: TGTGCCAGCAGCTTAGCCTTAACTAGCTACACCTTC.

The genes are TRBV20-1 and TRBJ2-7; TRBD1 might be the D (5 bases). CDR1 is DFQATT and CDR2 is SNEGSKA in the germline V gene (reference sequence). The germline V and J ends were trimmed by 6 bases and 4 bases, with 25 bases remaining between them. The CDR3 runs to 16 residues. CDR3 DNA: TGCAGTGCCGACATGGACACCGATGGGAATACTTACGAGCAGTACTTC. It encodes CSADMDTDGNTYEQYF.

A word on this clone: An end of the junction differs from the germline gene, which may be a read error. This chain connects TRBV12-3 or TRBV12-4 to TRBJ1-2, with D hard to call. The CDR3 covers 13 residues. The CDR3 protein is CASGLHRRHGYTF. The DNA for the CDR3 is TGTGCCAGCGGTTTGCACAGAAGGCATGGCTACACCTTC.

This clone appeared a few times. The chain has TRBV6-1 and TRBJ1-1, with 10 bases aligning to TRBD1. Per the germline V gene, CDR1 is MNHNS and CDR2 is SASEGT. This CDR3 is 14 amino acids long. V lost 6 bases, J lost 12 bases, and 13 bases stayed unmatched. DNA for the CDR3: TGTGCCAGCAGGCAACCCGGGACAGGGGACTCATCTTTCTTT. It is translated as CASRQPGTGDSSFF.

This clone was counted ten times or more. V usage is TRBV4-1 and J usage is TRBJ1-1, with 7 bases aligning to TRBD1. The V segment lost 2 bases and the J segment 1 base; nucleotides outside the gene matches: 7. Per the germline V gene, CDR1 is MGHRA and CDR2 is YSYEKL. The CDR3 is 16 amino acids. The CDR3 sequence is CASSQKMGQTNTEAFF. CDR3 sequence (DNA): TGCGCCAGCAGCCAAAAAATGGGACAGACGAACACTGAAGCTTTCTTT.

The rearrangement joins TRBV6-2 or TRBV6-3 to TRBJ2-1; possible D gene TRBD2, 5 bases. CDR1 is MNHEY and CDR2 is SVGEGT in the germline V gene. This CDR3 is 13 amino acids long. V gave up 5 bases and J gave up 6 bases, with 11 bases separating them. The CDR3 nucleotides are TGTGCCAGCAGTAACCACGGGGTCAATGAGCAGTTCTTC. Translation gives CASSNHGVNEQFF.

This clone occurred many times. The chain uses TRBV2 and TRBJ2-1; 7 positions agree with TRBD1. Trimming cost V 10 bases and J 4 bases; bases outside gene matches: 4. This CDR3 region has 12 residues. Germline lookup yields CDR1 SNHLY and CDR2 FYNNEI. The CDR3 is CAKGAVYNEQFF. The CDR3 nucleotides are TGTGCCAAGGGGGCGGTTTACAATGAGCAGTTCTTC. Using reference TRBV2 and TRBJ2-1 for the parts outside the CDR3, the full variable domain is EPEVTQTPSHQVTQMGQEVILRCVPISNHLYFYWYRQILGQKVEFLVSFYNNEISEKSEIFDDQFSVERPDGSNFTLKIRSTKLEDSAMYFCAKGAVYNEQFFGPGTRLTVL.

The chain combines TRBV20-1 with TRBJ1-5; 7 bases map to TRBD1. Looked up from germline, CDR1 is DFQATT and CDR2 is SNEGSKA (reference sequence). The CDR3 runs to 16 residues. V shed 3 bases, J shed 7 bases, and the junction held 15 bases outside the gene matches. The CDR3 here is CSARDSTGVAGQPQHF. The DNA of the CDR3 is TGCAGTGCTAGGGATAGTACAGGGGTTGCTGGCCAGCCCCAGCATTTT.

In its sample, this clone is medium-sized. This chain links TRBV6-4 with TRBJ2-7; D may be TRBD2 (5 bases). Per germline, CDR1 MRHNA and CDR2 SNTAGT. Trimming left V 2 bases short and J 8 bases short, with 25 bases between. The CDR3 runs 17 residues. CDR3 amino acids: CASSDHYRTHPAHKQYF. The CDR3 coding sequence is TGTGCCAGCAGTGACCATTATCGGACTCACCCAGCCCACAAGCAGTACTTC.

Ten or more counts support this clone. The CDR3 here is CSATRTGAGETQYF. CDR3 nucleotide sequence: TGCAGTGCTACCCGGACAGGGGCTGGCGAGACCCAGTACTTC. The J gene is TRBJ2-5, the V gene TRBV20-1, with TRBD1 identical over 9 bases. The CDR3 consists of 14 residues. Trimming at V came to 4 bases and at J to 5 bases, leaving 8 bases not matched to a gene. The germline gives CDR1 DFQATT, CDR2 SNEGSKA (reference sequence).

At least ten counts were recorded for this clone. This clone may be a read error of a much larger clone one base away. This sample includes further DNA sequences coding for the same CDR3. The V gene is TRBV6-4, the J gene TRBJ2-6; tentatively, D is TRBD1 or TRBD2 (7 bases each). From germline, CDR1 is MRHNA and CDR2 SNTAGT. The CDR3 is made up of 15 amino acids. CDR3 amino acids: CASSDSGEGANVLAF. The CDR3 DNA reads TGTGCCAGCAGTGACTCTGGGGAGGGGGCCAACGTCCTGGCTTTC.

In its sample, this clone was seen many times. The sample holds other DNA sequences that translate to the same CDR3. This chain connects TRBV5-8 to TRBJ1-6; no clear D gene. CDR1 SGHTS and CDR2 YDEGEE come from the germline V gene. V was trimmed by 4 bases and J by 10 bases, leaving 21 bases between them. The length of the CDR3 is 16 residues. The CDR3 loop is CASSITSAIPGSPLHF. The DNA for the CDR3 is TGTGCCAGCAGCATCACTTCGGCAATCCCGGGGTCACCCCTCCACTTT.

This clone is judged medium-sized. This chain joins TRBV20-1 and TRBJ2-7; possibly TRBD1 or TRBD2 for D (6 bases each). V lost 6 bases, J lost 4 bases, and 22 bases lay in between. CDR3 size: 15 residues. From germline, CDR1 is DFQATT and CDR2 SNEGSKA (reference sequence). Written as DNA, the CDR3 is TGCAGTGCGATGGCGGGGCAGGGGATTCGTTACGAGCAGTACTTC. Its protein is CSAMAGQGIRYEQYF.

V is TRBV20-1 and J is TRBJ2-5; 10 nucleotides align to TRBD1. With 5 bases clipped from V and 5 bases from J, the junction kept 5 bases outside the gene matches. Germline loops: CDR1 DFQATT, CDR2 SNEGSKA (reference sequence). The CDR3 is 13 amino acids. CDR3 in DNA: TGCAGTGCTTCGCCGGGACAGGGGGAGACCCAGTACTTC. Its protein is CSASPGQGETQYF.